This T cell receptor (beta chain) was recovered during a study of OX40 agonist ivuxolimab in advanced cancers. The repertoire was sequenced with immunoSEQ multiplex PCR; TCRdb's copy has only in-frame clones and lacks some. The data contain approximately 82,000 clones, roughly 90% of them singletons. V lost 1 base, J lost 4 bases, and 11 bases lay in between. Per the germline V gene, CDR1 is SGHRS and CDR2 is YFSETQ. The CDR3 spans 14 residues. The source is an adult with an advanced solid tumor such as melanoma, head and neck, liver or kidney cancer. The J gene is TRBJ1-1, the V gene TRBV5-1; D is perhaps TRBD1 (6 bases). Here the sequenced sample was CD4+ or CD8+ T cells sorted from blood, taken in a trial of the OX40 agonist ivuxolimab. The CDR3 region is CASSLITGTTEAFF. The CDR3 region has the DNA TGCGCCAGCAGCTTGATAACAGGGACCACTGAAGCTTTCTTT. The full variable domain, completed using reference TRBV5-1 and TRBJ1-1, is KAGVTQTPRYLIKTRGQQVTLSCSPISGHRSVSWYQQTPGQGLQFLFEYFSETQRNKGNFPGRFSGRQFSNSRSEMNVSTLELGDSALYLCASSLITGTTEAFFGQGTRLTVV.